These 16 T cell receptor beta chains were sequenced from one sample in a study of T cells in Graves' hyperthyroidism and ophthalmopathy. From RNA transcripts, TCR beta CDR3 regions were amplified. The TCR CDR3 first-round RT-PCR relied on the HTBI primer set. TCRdb passed the multiplex PCR reads through MiXCR, listing each CDR3 protein once. The table records under 350,000 distinct CDR3 sequences, 15% to 20% of them present only once. What was sequenced was blood. The receptor set was obtained from a woman aged 45-60 years with Graves' hyperthyroidism.

This rearrangement joins TRBV20-1 to TRBJ1-5; 7 bases fit TRBD1. The V segment lost 0 bases and the J segment 4 bases; nucleotides outside the gene matches: 0. The germline gives CDR1 DFQATT, CDR2 SNEGSKA (reference sequence). The CDR3 has 13 amino acids. The CDR3 nucleotides are TGCAGTGCTAGAGAGGGACAGAATCAGCCCCAGCATTTT. It yields the protein CSAREGQNQPQHF.

This clonotype was counted a few times. V gene TRBV10-3 combines with J gene TRBJ2-2; TRBD1 matches 9 bases. The germline CDR1 and CDR2 sequences are ENHRY and SYGVKD. V lost 3 bases to trimming and J lost 6 bases; unmatched junction nucleotides: 11. This CDR3 has 17 amino acids. The DNA for the CDR3 is TGTGCCATCAGTGATGCTCCGGGACAGGGTCGTTCCGGGGAGCTGTTTTTT. This translates into CAISDAPGQGRSGELFF.

The CDR3 spells CASGWTGGYPEAFF. CDR3 coding DNA: TGTGCCAGTGGATGGACAGGGGGATACCCTGAAGCTTTCTTT. V is TRBV19 and J is TRBJ1-1; 10 nucleotides align to TRBD1. This CDR3 comprises 14 residues. In germline, CDR1 is LNHDA, CDR2 SQIVND (reference sequence). The V gene end was trimmed by 8 bases and the J gene end by 6 bases; junction bases not matched to a gene: 9.

V gene TRBV12-3 or TRBV12-4 combines with J gene TRBJ1-1; 9 bases align to TRBD1. The V gene end was trimmed by 6 bases and the J gene end by 4 bases; junction bases not matched to a gene: 9. This CDR3 region has 15 residues. The CDR3: CASRTYRGLGTEAFF. Here the CDR3 DNA reads TGTGCCAGCAGAACATACAGGGGGCTCGGCACTGAAGCTTTCTTT.

This clonotype came up many times. One junction end does not reproduce the germline sequence, and a read error may be involved. The chain joins TRBV11-1 to TRBJ1-1; tentatively, D is TRBD1 (5 bases). The length of the CDR3 is 17 residues. The V gene's germline CDR1 is SGHAT and CDR2 FQDESV (reference sequence). The CDR3, as DNA: TGTGCCAGCAGCCTAGCCAATGGGGGGGGAATGAACACTGAAGCTTTCTTT. Translating it yields CASSLANGGGMNTEAFF.

This chain links TRBV19 with TRBJ1-1, with D perhaps matching TRBD1 (5 bases). CDR3 length: 13 amino acids. Germline-derived CDR1 and CDR2 are LNHDA and SQIVND (reference sequence). CDR3 residues: CAASGFPNTEAFF. CDR3 nucleotides: TGTGCAGCGTCAGGGTTCCCGAACACTGAAGCTTTCTTT.

This clonotype was recorded at least ten times. The V and J genes are TRBV10-3 and TRBJ2-7; 7 bases agree with TRBD1. The junction had 13 bases not matched to a gene; V was cut back by 10 bases and J by 4 bases. CDR1 and CDR2 from the germline V gene are ENHRY and SYGVKD. The CDR3 spans 14 residues. The DNA for the CDR3 is TGTGCCACACGAGAACCCCGGGACAGTTACGAGCAGTACGTC. This codes for CATREPRDSYEQYV.

The sample holds a few counts of this clonotype. V usage is TRBV5-1 and J usage is TRBJ2-2; 8 nucleotides align to TRBD1. The CDR3 totals 14 residues. Trimming took 4 bases from V and 4 from J; bases not matched to a gene: 3. Per germline, CDR1 SGHRS and CDR2 YFSETQ. The CDR3 coding sequence is TGCGCCAGCAGCCAGGGGGCAGGCACCGGGGAGCTGTTTTTT. Translating it yields CASSQGAGTGELFF. The entire variable domain, with the rest obtained from reference TRBV5-1 and TRBJ2-2, is as follows: KAGVTQTPRYLIKTRGQQVTLSCSPISGHRSVSWYQQTPGQGLQFLFEYFSETQRNKGNFPGRFSGRQFSNSRSEMNVSTLELGDSALYLCASSQGAGTGELFFGEGSRLTVL.

CDR3 sequence reads: CASSPIVNEQFF. CDR3 sequence (DNA): TGTGCCAGCAGCCCGATAGTAAATGAGCAGTTCTTC. This chain joins TRBV6-1 and TRBJ2-1; D remains unclear. The CDR3 covers 12 residues. Germline V gene lookup returns CDR1 MNHNS and CDR2 SASEGT. V was shortened by 6 bases and J by 7 bases, with 10 bases between the two germline ends.

This clonotype was seen only a few times. The chain recombines TRBV20-1 with TRBJ2-5; 7 nucleotides match TRBD2. J was trimmed by 14 bases and V by 0 bases; bases with no gene match: 9. The CDR3 totals 12 residues. Germline values: CDR1 DFQATT, CDR2 SNEGSKA (reference sequence). CDR3 in DNA: TGCAGTGCTAGAGAGGATGGATCTAGCGGATACTTC. Its protein product is CSAREDGSSGYF.

J is TRBJ2-1 and V is TRBV30; TRBD2 aligns across 9 bases. The CDR3 spans 15 residues. The germline gives CDR1 GTSNPN, CDR2 SVGIG (reference sequence). J was trimmed by 3 bases and V by 0 bases; bases with no gene match: 3. CDR3 coding DNA: TGTGCCTGGAGTGTACAAGCGGGAGGCTACAATGAGCAGTTCTTC. It translates to CAWSVQAGGYNEQFF. Based on the CDR3 plus reference TRBV30 and TRBJ2-1, the full variable domain is SQTIHQWPATLVQPVGSPLSLECTVEGTSNPNLYWYRQAAGRGLQLLFYSVGIGQISSEVPQNLSASRPQDRQFILSSKKLLLSDSGFYLCAWSVQAGGYNEQFFGPGTRLTVL.

There are a few counts of this clonotype. The V and J genes are TRBV30 and TRBJ2-3; 8 positions match TRBD2. The trim removed 5 bases at V and 5 bases at J, leaving 6 bases unmatched. Germline CDR1 reads GTSNPN; CDR2 reads SVGIG (reference sequence). The CDR3 totals 13 residues. The CDR3: CAWRSGRVDTQYF. CDR3 DNA sequence: TGTGCCTGGCGCAGCGGGAGAGTAGATACGCAGTATTTT.

This sequence joins TRBV20-1 and TRBJ2-1; 10 bases are shared with TRBD2. The V gene's germline CDR1 is DFQATT and CDR2 SNEGSKA (reference sequence). V shed 6 bases and J 7 bases; nucleotides not matched to a gene: 6. The CDR3 runs 13 residues. The CDR3 sequence is CSAISGGANEQFF. The CDR3 DNA follows: TGCAGTGCCATAAGCGGGGGGGCGAATGAGCAGTTCTTC.

The chain is built from TRBV18 and TRBJ1-1; D is perhaps TRBD1 (5 bases). V was trimmed by 6 bases and J by 1 base, leaving 9 bases between them. The CDR3 consists of 13 residues. The germline gives CDR1 KGHSH, CDR2 LQKENI. For the CDR3, the DNA is TGTGCCAGCTCTCCGGACAAGAACACTGAAGCTTTCTTT. Encoded protein: CASSPDKNTEAFF. Variable domain in full (rest from reference TRBV18 and TRBJ1-1): NAGVMQNPRHLVRRRGQEARLRCSPMKGHSHVYWYRQLPEEGLKFMVYLQKENIIDESGMPKERFSAEFPKEGPSILRIQQVVRGDSAAYFCASSPDKNTEAFFGQGTRLTVV.

In this sample, this clonotype turned up many times. The V and J genes are TRBV2 and TRBJ2-7, with D perhaps being TRBD1 or TRBD2 (5 bases each). V lost 3 bases and J lost 4, with 16 bases in between. There are 15 residues in the CDR3. Germline V gene data show CDR1 as SNHLY and CDR2 as FYNNEI. The CDR3 coding sequence is TGTGCCAGCAGTGAGCAGGGCCGGGAAAGTTACGAGCAGTACTTC. Its translation: CASSEQGRESYEQYF.

The V and J genes are TRBV9 and TRBJ2-1; 13 nucleotides match TRBD2. Germline values: CDR1 SGDLS, CDR2 YYNGEE. Trimming at V came to 3 bases and at J to 8 bases, leaving 5 bases not matched to a gene. This CDR3 is built from 15 residues. CDR3 in DNA: TGTGCCAGCAGCGGACGGACTAGCGGGAGTCATGAGCAGTTCTTC. Protein product: CASSGRTSGSHEQFF.